These 2 T cell receptor beta chains share one sample of origin, sequenced in a study of blood T cells in healthy people across ages. Sample-barcoded 5' priming and a J-beta primer mix drove a second PCR of about 6 to 12 cycles. TCRdb reanalysed the 5' RACE reads using MiXCR and keeps one entry per CDR3 protein. The sample records roughly 720,000 distinct CDR3 sequences, approximately 53% being singletons. The source material was blood. The source is an older man in good health.

The gene calls are TRBV12-3 or TRBV12-4 and TRBJ2-4, with D tentatively TRBD1 or TRBD2 (5 bases each). The V end was cut by 5 bases, the J end by 6 bases, with 20 bases between. This CDR3 comprises 16 residues. In nucleotides, the CDR3 is TGTGCCAGCAGTCTGGGCCTCTTATTGGGGGTAAACATTCAGTACTTC. Translated: CASSLGLLLGVNIQYF.

This clonotype has more than one count but fewer than ten. The chain carries TRBV29-1 and TRBJ2-5, with 13 bases fitting TRBD2. V was pared by 6 bases and J by 6 bases, with 10 bases of the junction left unmatched. CDR3 length: 15 amino acids. Germline CDR1 reads SQVTM; CDR2 reads ANQGSEA. As DNA, the CDR3 is TGCAGCGTCATGAGGACTAGCGGGAGATTGAAGACCCAGTACTTC. The encoded protein is CSVMRTSGRLKTQYF.